This T cell receptor beta chain originates from a study of shared clonotypes between healthy human individuals. Whole-study findings and limits: The study found approximately 5% of naive CD4 clonotypes shared across several donors.

Those who donated were healthy HIV-negative adults, with no recent acute infections or vaccinations reported. Method: immunoSEQ multiplex PCR; TCRdb's copy keeps in-frame clones and lacks some. Here the sample spans some 790,000 clones, 72% being singletons. As for this clone: Its matching antigen is unknown.

Germline loops: CDR1 MNHEY, CDR2 SMNVEV (reference sequence). The CDR3 runs to 14 residues. V lost 6 bases to trimming and J lost 5 bases; unmatched junction nucleotides: 7. The J gene is TRBJ1-5, the V gene TRBV27; 7 bases agree with TRBD1. Material for sequencing was memory CD4+ T cells sorted from blood. Described subset: CD45RA-negative fraction. This receptor was identified in a woman in her 30s in good health. DNA of the CDR3: TGTGCCAGCAGGCGACAGGGAGCGGATCAGCCCCAGCATTTT. Translation: CASRRQGADQPQHF.